The rows below give T cell receptor beta chains drawn from one sample of a study of control samples from healthy donors and cancer patients. Repertoires were generated with immunoSEQ multiplex PCR, while TCRdb's copy carries only in-frame clones and drops some. The sample records around 200,000 clones, around 93% being singletons. The sample comprised blood. The receptors derive from a young man in good health. CDR3s include the opening cysteine and the closing phenylalanine or tryptophan. Each record gives: V gene, clone size, D gene, CDR3 length, J gene, CDR3 protein, CDR3 DNA. The D gene is left open where the match is weak. Part of the rows lack a size; the others show once, few, many or a class for expanded clones.

v_call: TRBV2; clone_size: .; d_call: .; cdr3_length: 14; j_call: TRBJ1-4; cdr3_aa: CASSGRSGEEKLFF; cdr3_nt: TGTGCCAGCAGTGGACGCTCCGGCGAGGAAAAACTGTTTTTT
v_call: TRBV11-2; clone_size: .; d_call: TRBD2; cdr3_length: 16; j_call: TRBJ2-5; cdr3_aa: CASSLGGLAEQETQYF; cdr3_nt: TGTGCCAGCAGCTTAGGGGGACTAGCGGAACAAGAGACCCAGTACTTC
v_call: TRBV2; clone_size: .; d_call: .; cdr3_length: 14; j_call: TRBJ1-5; cdr3_aa: CASSPGTWEQPQHF; cdr3_nt: TGTGCCAGCAGCCCCGGGACATGGGAACAGCCCCAGCATTTT
v_call: TRBV20-1; clone_size: .; d_call: .; cdr3_length: 13; j_call: TRBJ1-2; cdr3_aa: CSASPGWSYGYTF; cdr3_nt: TGCAGTGCTAGTCCGGGATGGAGCTATGGCTACACCTTC
v_call: TRBV19; clone_size: .; d_call: .; cdr3_length: 12; j_call: TRBJ2-5; cdr3_aa: CASSMTEETQYF; cdr3_nt: TGTGCCAGTAGTATGACAGAAGAGACCCAGTACTTC
v_call: TRBV7-9; clone_size: .; d_call: TRBD1; cdr3_length: 18; j_call: TRBJ2-6; cdr3_aa: CASSLLRDRGSGANVLTF; cdr3_nt: TGTGCCAGCAGCTTGCTTCGGGACAGGGGCTCTGGGGCCAACGTCCTGACTTTC
v_call: TRBV10-3; clone_size: .; d_call: .; cdr3_length: 12; j_call: TRBJ1-2; cdr3_aa: CAISDSSLGYTF; cdr3_nt: TGTGCCATCAGTGATTCCTCCTTAGGCTACACCTTC
v_call: TRBV23-1; clone_size: .; d_call: .; cdr3_length: 20; j_call: TRBJ1-4; cdr3_aa: CASSQSIGRERGGGNEKLFF; cdr3_nt: TGCGCCAGCAGTCAATCGATCGGCAGGGAAAGGGGTGGGGGGAATGAAAAACTGTTTTTT
v_call: TRBV2; clone_size: few; d_call: .; cdr3_length: 15; j_call: TRBJ2-7; cdr3_aa: CASSEEEISSYEQYF; cdr3_nt: TGTGCCAGCAGTGAGGAAGAAATAAGCTCCTACGAGCAGTACTTC
v_call: TRBV7-2; clone_size: .; d_call: .; cdr3_length: 14; j_call: TRBJ1-3; cdr3_aa: CASSVRGSGNTIYF; cdr3_nt: TGTGCCAGCAGCGTCAGGGGTTCTGGAAACACCATATATTTT
v_call: TRBV18; clone_size: .; d_call: TRBD1; cdr3_length: 17; j_call: TRBJ2-4; cdr3_aa: CASSPWTGRPAENIQYF; cdr3_nt: TGTGCCAGCTCACCTTGGACAGGCCGACCGGCGGAAAACATTCAGTACTTC
v_call: TRBV7-6; clone_size: once; d_call: .; cdr3_length: 13; j_call: TRBJ2-3; cdr3_aa: CASSFPGTDTQYF; cdr3_nt: TGTGCCAGCAGCTTCCCAGGCACAGATACGCAGTATTTT
v_call: TRBV6-5; clone_size: .; d_call: .; cdr3_length: 14; j_call: TRBJ2-3; cdr3_aa: CASSPPAHTDTQYF; cdr3_nt: TGTGCCAGCAGCCCCCCGGCTCATACAGATACGCAGTATTTT
v_call: TRBV6-5; clone_size: few; d_call: .; cdr3_length: 13; j_call: TRBJ1-5; cdr3_aa: CASSYDLFQPQHF; cdr3_nt: TGTGCCAGCAGTTACGACTTGTTTCAGCCCCAGCATTTT
v_call: TRBV19; clone_size: .; d_call: .; cdr3_length: 13; j_call: TRBJ1-1; cdr3_aa: CASSREGRTEAFF; cdr3_nt: TGTGCCAGTAGTCGGGAGGGGAGGACTGAAGCTTTCTTT
v_call: TRBV19; clone_size: .; d_call: TRBD1; cdr3_length: 12; j_call: TRBJ2-3; cdr3_aa: CASSRQGTSRYF; cdr3_nt: TGTGCCAGTAGTCGACAGGGCACCTCTCGGTATTTT
v_call: TRBV4-2; clone_size: .; d_call: .; cdr3_length: 15; j_call: TRBJ1-6; cdr3_aa: CASSQDGFGASPLHF; cdr3_nt: TGTGCCAGCAGCCAAGATGGGTTTGGGGCTTCACCCCTCCACTTT
v_call: TRBV3-1/TRBV3-2; clone_size: .; d_call: .; cdr3_length: 12; j_call: TRBJ1-2; cdr3_aa: CASSRGNYGYTF; cdr3_nt: TGTGCCAGCAGCCGTGGGAACTATGGCTACACCTTC
v_call: TRBV7-9; clone_size: once; d_call: TRBD2; cdr3_length: 17; j_call: TRBJ2-5; cdr3_aa: CASSLLAGAPGGETQYF; cdr3_nt: TGTGCCAGCAGCTTACTAGCGGGGGCGCCGGGGGGAGAGACCCAGTACTTC
v_call: TRBV14; clone_size: once; d_call: TRBD2; cdr3_length: 18; j_call: TRBJ2-1; cdr3_aa: CASSQYSGGVFLRDEQFF; cdr3_nt: TGTGCCAGCAGCCAATATAGCGGGGGGGTATTCTTACGGGATGAGCAGTTCTTC